This T cell receptor beta chain was retrieved from a study of shared clonotypes between healthy human individuals. The material for each subset, its genomic DNA, was split evenly across several immunoSEQ plates. The protocol was immunoSEQ multiplex PCR, while the TCRdb copy is restricted to in-frame clones and leaves out a portion. The sample shows 2 million to 2.5 million clones, just over 90% of them seen only once. CDR1 MGHDK and CDR2 SYGVNS come from the germline V gene. V dropped 2 bases and J dropped 10 bases, with 9 bases sitting between them. CDR3 length: 12 residues. This chain connects TRBV25-1 to TRBJ2-1, with a tentative D call TRBD2 (5 bases). Material: naive CD4+ T cells from PBMCs. As for subset: CD45RA+ positively selected. This sequence originates from a man aged 18 to 29 in good health. Some clones in this sample may be carry-over from other donors' samples. DNA for the CDR3: TGTGCCAGCAGTGAAGGAGGACCGGAGCAGTTCTTC. Its translation is CASSEGGPEQFF.